This record concerns one T cell receptor (beta chain) sequence. No antigen is known for it. The CDR3 covers 14 residues. The V gene end was trimmed by 2 bases and the J gene end by 8 bases; junction bases not matched to a gene: 2. Germline CDR1 and CDR2: SGHTA and FQGNSA. Assay: immunoSEQ multiplex PCR; the TCRdb copy retains only in-frame clones and omits some. Of approximately 99,000 clones in the sample, roughly 91% were seen once. These data are taken from a study of graft-versus-host responses after intestinal transplantation. Here the sequenced sample was unstimulated CD4+ T cells sorted from spleen or lymph node cells, taken before transplant. The TCR sequence derives from a human donor who was the organ donor for an intestinal transplant. This chain links TRBV7-2 with TRBJ1-6; TRBD1 aligns across 8 bases. The CDR3: CASSLTGGYSPLHF. Written as DNA, the CDR3 is TGTGCCAGCAGCTTAACAGGGGGGTATTCACCCCTCCACTTT.